This T cell receptor (beta chain) was documented in a study of cytomegalovirus exposure and HLA in healthy donors. PCR was performed using 60 Vbeta and 13 Jbeta primers. This table comes from immunoSEQ multiplex PCR, and its TCRdb copy is limited to in-frame clones, with some not included. Counted here are about 170,000 clones, about 85% occurring once; the ten biggest clones make up 2% to 2.5%. Material for sequencing was PBMCs. The source of this sequence is a man between 18 and 35 years old in good health and CMV-seropositive.

CDR3 DNA sequence: TGTGCCTTTTCGCGGCCTTATGGCTACACCTTC. This translates into CAFSRPYGYTF. The chain recombines TRBV5-4 with TRBJ1-2; D is undetermined. This CDR3 comprises 11 residues. Between the trimmed V and J ends, which lost 10 bases and 5 bases, there was a span of 12 bases. CDR1 is SGHNT, CDR2 YYREEE, per germline (reference sequence). The complete variable domain, with remaining parts taken from reference TRBV5-4 and TRBJ1-2, reads ETGVTQSPTHLIKTRGQQVTLRCSSQSGHNTVSWYQQALGQGPQFIFQYYREEENGRGNFPPRFSGLQFPNYSSELNVNALELDDSALYLCAFSRPYGYTFGSGTRLTVV.